The source of this T cell receptor (beta chain) is a study of shared clonotypes between healthy human individuals. As for the study in general: The study drew on a couple of women and three men aged 18 to 49 as donors.

PCR replicates performed on unsorted PBMC used about 300 ng DNA, around 28,000 T cell genomes. Original analysis: ImmunoSEQ only sent back junction sequences with no quality scores, so filtering was done differently. The data were produced by immunoSEQ multiplex PCR, yet TCRdb's version contains in-frame clones alone and is incomplete. The V and J calls and the clone size are those of that table, but D and trimming were determined from the DNA. The sample lists 400,000 to 600,000 clones; roughly 80% were seen once. Healthy adults negative for HIV, lacking recent acute infections or vaccinations, served as donors. The germline gives CDR1 LNHDA, CDR2 SQIVND (reference sequence). This CDR3 is built from 13 residues. After removal of 3 bases from V and 6 bases from J, the junction contained 4 bases not matched to a gene.

This TCR came from a woman in her 40s in good health. Some clones in this sample may be carry-over from other donors' samples. The chain recombines TRBV19 with TRBJ1-1; 7 bases agree with TRBD1. The sample comprised PBMCs. The CDR3 DNA is TGTGCCAGTAGTATTGAGGGGGCCGCTGAAGCTTTCTTT. As protein: CASSIEGAAEAFF.